A selection of T cell receptor beta chains follows, all from one sample in a study of blood T cell repertoires in COVID-19. Generated by immunoSEQ multiplex PCR, the TCRdb table keeps only in-frame clones and is missing some. The table includes about 210,000 clones, 70% to 85% detected once. The sequencing sample was made of peripheral blood. The source of these receptors is a man aged 50 or older with active or convalescent COVID-19. The CDR3 runs from the conserved cysteine through the conserved F or W. D genes are given only for firm matches. The listing skips clone size in some rows; elsewhere it reads once, few, many or a size class.

CDR3 protein	CDR3 DNA	V gene	J gene	D gene	clone size	CDR3 length
CASSWSGTSGSSYEQYF	TGTGCCAGCAGTTGGTCGGGCACTAGCGGGAGCTCCTACGAGCAGTACTTC	TRBV27	TRBJ2-7	TRBD2	once	17
CASSSRDRGNTEAFF	TGTGCCAGCAGCTCCCGAGACAGGGGGAACACTGAAGCTTTCTTT	TRBV3-1/TRBV3-2	TRBJ1-1	TRBD1	-	15
CASSPTGLLGQPQHF	TGTGCCAGCAGCCCGACGGGACTCCTGGGGCAGCCCCAGCATTTT	TRBV28	TRBJ1-5	-	-	15
CASSAGTSGNTGELFF	TGTGCCAGCAGCGCCGGGACTAGCGGGAACACCGGGGAGCTGTTTTTT	TRBV9	TRBJ2-2	TRBD2	few	16
CASSVGPSGNTIYF	TGTGCCAGCAGCGTTGGCCCCTCTGGAAACACCATATATTTT	TRBV9	TRBJ1-3	-	-	14
CASSSSFEHGDTQYF	TGTGCCAGCAGCTCCTCTTTCGAGCATGGAGATACGCAGTATTTT	TRBV5-5	TRBJ2-3	-	-	15
CSARWAREQFF	TGCAGTGCTAGATGGGCGCGTGAGCAGTTCTTC	TRBV20-1	TRBJ2-1	-	once	11
CASSLAGTGTYEQYF	TGTGCCAGCAGCTTGGCCGGGACAGGGACCTACGAGCAGTACTTC	TRBV7-2	TRBJ2-7	TRBD1	-	15
CASMSSYNSPLHF	TGTGCCAGCATGAGCTCCTATAATTCACCCCTCCACTTT	TRBV2	TRBJ1-6	-	-	13
CASSEGVRIQETQYF	TGTGCCAGCAGTGAAGGGGTCAGGATTCAAGAGACCCAGTACTTC	TRBV2	TRBJ2-5	-	few	15
CASSQESRVETQYF	TGCGCCAGCAGCCAAGAATCCAGGGTCGAGACCCAGTACTTC	TRBV4-1	TRBJ2-5	-	-	14
CASSQGAGELFF	TGTGCCAGCAGCCAAGGGGCCGGGGAGCTGTTTTTT	TRBV7-9	TRBJ2-2	-	-	12
CASSYSTGEKLFF	TGTGCCAGCAGTTACTCGACGGGGGAAAAACTGTTTTTT	TRBV6-5	TRBJ1-4	-	-	13
CASSPLTPTPEYNEQFF	TGTGCCAGCAGTCCCCTTACCCCTACCCCGGAGTACAATGAGCAGTTCTTC	TRBV27	TRBJ2-1	-	-	17
CASTQPREQNTDTQYF	TGCGCCAGCACACAGCCCCGAGAACAGAACACAGATACGCAGTATTTT	TRBV23-1	TRBJ2-3	-	few	16
CASSYWPRGNQPQHF	TGTGCCAGCAGTTACTGGCCCCGCGGGAATCAGCCCCAGCATTTT	TRBV6-5	TRBJ1-5	-	-	15
CASSLTRGPTGDEQFF	TGCGCCAGCAGCTTGACACGCGGACCCACGGGGGATGAGCAGTTCTTC	TRBV5-1	TRBJ2-1	-	-	16